The sample holds one count of the clone carrying this TCR beta chain. Its cognate antigen is unknown. This entry comes from a study of cytomegalovirus exposure and HLA in healthy donors. Broader study findings: The listing of approximately 160 TCR beta chains classed them as cytomegalovirus-associated. The study found most TCR sequences rare, yet found some public TCRs in many donors.

Generated by immunoSEQ multiplex PCR, the TCRdb table keeps only in-frame clones and is missing some. The sample has 300,000 to 450,000 clones, about nine tenths seen once. The receptor was isolated from a woman under 30 in good health and CMV-seronegative. Sequencing was done on a sample of PBMCs.

CDR3: CASSLRRGPAYEQYF. In DNA, the CDR3 is TGTGCCAGCAGTCTACGTCGTGGGCCGGCCTACGAGCAGTACTTC. The V gene is TRBV28, the J gene TRBJ2-7; D is ambiguous. Germline V gene lookup returns CDR1 MDHEN and CDR2 SYDVKM. This CDR3 contains 15 residues. Trimming stripped 5 bases from V and 2 bases from J, with 16 bases between.